A single sample is the source of the 5 T cell receptor beta chains below, sequenced in a study of human T cells and chemical hapten exposure. Indicated time point: patch test 2, 6 weeks after DPC sensitization. Documented treatment: therapeutic diphenylcyclopropenone sensitization with weekly scalp DPC. One entry per CDR3 protein, called by TCRdb with MiXCR from the RACE reads. The sample carries just over 350,000 distinct CDR3 sequences, about 6% recorded once. The sample was whole blood, taken in connection with sensitization to the hapten diphenylcyclopropenone (DPC). The receptors come from a woman aged 18-29 years with alopecia areata. Some clones in this sample may be carry-over from other donors' samples.

This clonotype was counted only a few times. The V gene is TRBV3-1, the J gene TRBJ1-5; 7 nucleotides match TRBD1. Germline CDR1 reads LGHDT; CDR2 reads YNNKEL (reference sequence). J lost 7 bases, V lost 5 bases, and 5 bases had no gene match. The CDR3 covers 13 residues. The CDR3 reads CASSSGQTQPQHF. The CDR3 DNA follows: TGTGCCAGCAGCTCGGGACAGACGCAGCCCCAGCATTTT.

This clonotype has a handful of counts. The rearrangement joins TRBV27 to TRBJ2-1; the match to TRBD2 covers 12 bases. J gave up 7 bases and V 6 bases, and 4 bases lay outside the gene matches. Germline-derived CDR1 and CDR2 are MNHEY and SMNVEV (reference sequence). The CDR3 has 14 residues. The CDR3 DNA is TGTGCCAGCAGACTAGCGGGGGGACGGAATGAGCAGTTCTTC. Translated: CASRLAGGRNEQFF.

The rearrangement links TRBV5-4 to TRBJ2-1, with 11 bases fitting TRBD1. This CDR3 comprises 13 residues. Germline V lookup: CDR1 SGHNT, CDR2 YYREEE (reference sequence). Germline trimming cut 4 bases from V and 13 bases from J; bases unmatched to any gene: 7. Here the CDR3 reads CASSTRTGGYQFF. The CDR3 DNA reads as TGTGCCAGCAGCACCAGGACAGGGGGCTATCAGTTCTTC.

This clonotype came up many times. The chain carries TRBV20-1 and TRBJ1-6; 7 bases align to TRBD1. The germline gives CDR1 DFQATT, CDR2 SNEGSKA (reference sequence). CDR3 length: 14 amino acids. J gave up 5 bases and V 3 bases, and 4 bases lay outside the gene matches. In DNA form, the CDR3 reads TGCAGTGCTAGTAGAGGGACAGATAATTCACCCCTCCACTTT. Translation gives CSASRGTDNSPLHF.

This clonotype was seen just once. The chain joins TRBV19 to TRBJ2-1; either TRBD1 or TRBD2 may supply D (5 bases each). The V end was cut by 2 bases, the J end by 10 bases, with 12 bases between. Germline-derived CDR1 and CDR2 are LNHDA and SQIVND (reference sequence). This CDR3 contains 13 residues. The DNA of the CDR3 is TGTGCCAGTAGTATAACTCAGGGACGCGAGCAGTTCTTC. Protein: CASSITQGREQFF.